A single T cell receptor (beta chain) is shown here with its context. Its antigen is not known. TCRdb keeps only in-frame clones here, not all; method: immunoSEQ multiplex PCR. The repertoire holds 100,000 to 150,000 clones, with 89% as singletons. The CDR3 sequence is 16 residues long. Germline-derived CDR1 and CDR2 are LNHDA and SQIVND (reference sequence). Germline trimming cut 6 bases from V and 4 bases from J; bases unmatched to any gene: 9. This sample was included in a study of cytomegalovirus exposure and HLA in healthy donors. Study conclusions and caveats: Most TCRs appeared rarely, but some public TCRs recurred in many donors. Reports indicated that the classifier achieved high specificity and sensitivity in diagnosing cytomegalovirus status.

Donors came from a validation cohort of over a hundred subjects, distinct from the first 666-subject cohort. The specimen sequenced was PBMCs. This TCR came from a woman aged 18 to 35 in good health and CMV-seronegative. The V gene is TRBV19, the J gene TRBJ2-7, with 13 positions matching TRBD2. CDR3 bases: TGTGCCAGTAGACTAGCGGGAGGGCCGGCGGGATACGAGCAGTACTTC. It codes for CASRLAGGPAGYEQYF. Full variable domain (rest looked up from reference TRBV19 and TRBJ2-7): DGGITQSPKYLFRKEGQNVTLSCEQNLNHDAMYWYRQDPGQGLRLIYYSQIVNDFQKGDIAEGYSVSREKKESFPLTVTSAQKNPTAFYLCASRLAGGPAGYEQYFGPGTRLTVT.